What follows describes a single T cell receptor beta chain. Its specificity is unknown. Profiling relied on immunoSEQ multiplex PCR, and the TCRdb table lists in-frame clones only, not all of them. The sample includes roughly 25,000 clones, approximately 95% seen only once; the top ten take around 0.54%. These data belong to a study of graft-versus-host responses after intestinal transplantation. Overall study context: The whole recipient group had anti-thymocyte globulin induction followed by tacrolimus and steroids for approximately three years.

V lost 1 base and J lost 6; bases outside the gene matches: 2. Per the germline V gene, CDR1 is MGHRA and CDR2 is YSYEKL. The CDR3 has 15 residues. Whole-study results and caveats: Recipient bone marrow held GvH clones, some seen earlier in ileum or blood.

The receptor was isolated from a human patient who received an intestinal transplant, so some T cells may come from the graft donor. This sequence joins TRBV4-1 and TRBJ2-1, with TRBD2 matching 11 bases. This specimen was PBMCs, taken 18 days after transplant. The CDR3, as DNA: TGCGCCAGCAGCCAAGTTAGCGGGGGGGCCAATGAGCAGTTCTTC. It translates to CASSQVSGGANEQFF.